These 3 T cell receptor beta chains came from one sample sequenced in a study of cytomegalovirus exposure and HLA in healthy donors. The study ran its PCR with 60 Vbeta and 13 Jbeta primers. Sequenced by immunoSEQ multiplex PCR; TCRdb stores in-frame clones only, minus some. The repertoire holds 130,000 to 150,000 clones, approximately 80% seen once, with around 4% in the top ten. The sample consisted of PBMCs. The receptors were gathered from a man aged 35 to 55 in good health and CMV-seropositive.

This chain joins TRBV27 and TRBJ2-7; 7 positions agree with TRBD1. The CDR3 is 15 residues long. CDR1 is MNHEY, CDR2 SMNVEV, per germline (reference sequence). With 2 bases clipped from V and 4 bases from J, the junction kept 8 bases outside the gene matches. CDR3 nucleotide sequence: TGTGCCAGCAGTTTAAGAGGGACAGAACTTTACGAGCAGTACTTC. Its protein is CASSLRGTELYEQYF.

The chain has TRBV27 and TRBJ2-7; 8 positions agree with TRBD1. With V trimmed by 4 bases and J by 5 bases, 4 bases remained unmatched. CDR3 size: 13 residues. The germline V gene encodes CDR1 MNHEY and CDR2 SMNVEV (reference sequence). CDR3 DNA sequence: TGTGCCAGCAGTTCACGGACAGGGCACGAGCAGTACTTC. Its translation is CASSSRTGHEQYF.

CDR3 sequence reads: CASSLVPLYGYTF. CDR3 nucleotide sequence: TGCGCCAGCAGCTTGGTCCCCCTTTATGGCTACACCTTC. The chain joins TRBV5-1 to TRBJ1-2; D is unclear. V lost 0 bases and J 5 bases, leaving 8 bases between the germline ends. CDR1 is SGHRS, CDR2 YFSETQ, per germline. This CDR3 has 13 amino acids.